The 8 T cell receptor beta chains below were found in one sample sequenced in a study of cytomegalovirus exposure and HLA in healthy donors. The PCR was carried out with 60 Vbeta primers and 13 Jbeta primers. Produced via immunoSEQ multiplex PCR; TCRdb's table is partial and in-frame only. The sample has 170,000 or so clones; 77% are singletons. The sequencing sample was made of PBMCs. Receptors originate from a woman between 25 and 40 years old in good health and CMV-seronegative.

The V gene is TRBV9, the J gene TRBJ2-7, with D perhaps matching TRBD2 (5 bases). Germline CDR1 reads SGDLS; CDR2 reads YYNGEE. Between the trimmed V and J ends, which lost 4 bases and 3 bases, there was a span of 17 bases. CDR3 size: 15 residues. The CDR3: CASSPQVTGNYEQYF. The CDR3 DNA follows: TGTGCCAGCAGCCCGCAGGTAACGGGGAACTACGAGCAGTACTTC.

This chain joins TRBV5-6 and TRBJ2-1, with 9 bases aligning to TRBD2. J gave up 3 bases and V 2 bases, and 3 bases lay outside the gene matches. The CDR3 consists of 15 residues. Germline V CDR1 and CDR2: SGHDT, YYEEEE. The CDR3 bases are TGTGCCAGCAGCTTAGCGGGAGGACTCTACAATGAGCAGTTCTTC. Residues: CASSLAGGLYNEQFF.

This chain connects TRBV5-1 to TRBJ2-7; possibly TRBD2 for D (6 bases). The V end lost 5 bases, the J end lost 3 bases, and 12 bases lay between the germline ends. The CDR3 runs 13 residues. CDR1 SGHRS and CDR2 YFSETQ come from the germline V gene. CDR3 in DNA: TGCGCCAGCAGGACTAGGCCTCTCTACGAGCAGTACTTC. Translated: CASRTRPLYEQYF.

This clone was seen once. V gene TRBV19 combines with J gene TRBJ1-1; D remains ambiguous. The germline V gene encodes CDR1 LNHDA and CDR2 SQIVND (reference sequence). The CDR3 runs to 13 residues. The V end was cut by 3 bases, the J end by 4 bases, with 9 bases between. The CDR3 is CASSILGSTEAFF. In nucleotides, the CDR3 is TGTGCCAGTAGTATTCTGGGGAGCACTGAAGCTTTCTTT. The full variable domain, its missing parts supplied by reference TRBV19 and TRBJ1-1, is DGGITQSPKYLFRKEGQNVTLSCEQNLNHDAMYWYRQDPGQGLRLIYYSQIVNDFQKGDIAEGYSVSREKKESFPLTVTSAQKNPTAFYLCASSILGSTEAFFGQGTRLTVV.

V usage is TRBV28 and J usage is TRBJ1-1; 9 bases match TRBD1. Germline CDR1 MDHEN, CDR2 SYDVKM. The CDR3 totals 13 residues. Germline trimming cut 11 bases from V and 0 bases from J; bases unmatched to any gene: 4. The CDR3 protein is CAGQGTLNTEAFF. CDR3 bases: TGTGCCGGACAGGGGACATTGAACACTGAAGCTTTCTTT.

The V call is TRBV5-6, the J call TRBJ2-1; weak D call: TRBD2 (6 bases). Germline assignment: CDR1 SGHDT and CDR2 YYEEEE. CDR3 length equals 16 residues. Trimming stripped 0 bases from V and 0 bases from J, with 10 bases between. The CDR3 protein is CASSLAAGSSYNEQFF. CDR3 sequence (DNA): TGTGCCAGCAGCTTGGCGGCGGGGAGCTCCTACAATGAGCAGTTCTTC.

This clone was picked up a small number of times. CDR3 sequence (DNA): TGTGCCAGCAGCTTGGAGCTTTACGAGCAGTACTTC. Translated: CASSLELYEQYF. The chain recombines TRBV5-5 with TRBJ2-7, with D unresolved. The CDR3 length is 12 residues. The V gene's germline CDR1 is SGHKS and CDR2 YYEKEE (reference sequence). V was shortened by 0 bases and J by 4 bases, with 5 bases between the two germline ends.

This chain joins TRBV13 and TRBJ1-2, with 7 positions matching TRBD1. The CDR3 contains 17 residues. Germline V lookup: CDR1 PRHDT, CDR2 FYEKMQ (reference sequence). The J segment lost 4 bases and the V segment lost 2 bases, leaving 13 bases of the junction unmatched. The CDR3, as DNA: TGTGCCAGCAGCTTACTCGGGACAGCTCCCGGTGGCTATGGCTACACCTTC. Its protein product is CASSLLGTAPGGYGYTF.